This paragraph covers one T cell receptor (beta chain) sequence. CDR1 is SGHRS, CDR2 YFSETQ, per germline. Trimming took 3 bases from V and 3 from J; bases not matched to a gene: 7. CDR3 length equals 15 residues. This specimen belongs to a study of T-cell memory formation after mild COVID-19. TCRdb reanalysed the 5' RACE reads using MiXCR and keeps one entry per CDR3 protein. The sample has roughly 110,000 distinct CDR3 sequences, 9.5% to 15% seen once. Sequenced sample: PBMCs or a T cell subset sorted from them (not recorded which). The sequence derives from an adult woman who had mild COVID-19 (a few samples of this study predate the infection). Cell type and time point are not known. The chain uses TRBV5-1 and TRBJ2-7; 9 bases agree with TRBD1. CDR3 protein: CASSSEDRGIYEQYF. The CDR3 nucleotides are TGCGCCAGCAGCTCTGAGGACAGGGGCATCTACGAGCAGTACTTC.